The source of this T cell receptor (beta chain) is a study of OX40 agonist ivuxolimab in advanced cancers. Sequencing was performed with immunoSEQ multiplex PCR; in TCRdb, only in-frame clones are kept and a portion is missing. The repertoire consists of 98,000 or so clones, with approximately 91% occurring once and the leading ten covering about 0.8%. The cohort excluded patients with autoimmune disease history or systemic immunosuppression. The timepoints at which blood was sampled were baseline, cycle 4 day 1, and cycle 7 day 1. Study-level results: Partial responders treated at 0.1-3.0 mg/kg exhibited clonal expansion among the lowest measured. Clones of CD4+ and CD8+ blood T cells grew by week 6 at doses of 0.1 to 3.0 mg/kg.

This CDR3 spans 11 amino acids. Trimming took 4 bases from V and 2 from J, leaving 3 bases between them. CDR1 is SEHNR and CDR2 is FQNEAQ in the germline V gene (reference sequence). With regard to this clone: Its matching antigen is unknown.

The clonotype originates from an adult with an advanced solid tumor such as melanoma, head and neck, liver or kidney cancer. Here the sequenced sample was CD4+ or CD8+ T cells sorted from blood, taken in a trial of the OX40 agonist ivuxolimab. The chain has TRBV7-9 and TRBJ2-7; D is ambiguous. CDR3 protein: CASSSPYEQYF. CDR3 DNA sequence: TGTGCCAGCAGCTCACCCTACGAGCAGTACTTC.